Sequencing of this TCR beta chain was carried out in a study of blood T cell repertoires in COVID-19. Sequencing used immunoSEQ multiplex PCR; TCRdb keeps in-frame clones, though not all of them. Among approximately 85,000 clones, roughly 88% were seen once, and the ten largest hold 25% to 35%. V lost 2 bases to trimming and J lost 0 bases; unmatched junction nucleotides: 9. Per the germline V gene, CDR1 is MDHEN and CDR2 is SYDVKM. The CDR3 spans 18 residues. Sequenced input: peripheral blood. The TCR originated in a man aged 50 or older with active or convalescent COVID-19. This chain links TRBV28 with TRBJ2-7; 11 bases agree with TRBD1. In DNA, the CDR3 is TGTGCCAGCAGTTTAGTATACGGGACAGGGGGTAGCTCCTACGAGCAGTACTTC. This encodes CASSLVYGTGGSSYEQYF.